The clone carrying this TCR beta chain was counted only a few times. Its antigen is as yet unknown. These data come from a study of T-cell reconstitution after alpha-beta-depleted transplantation in children. The TCRbeta library incorporated unique molecular identifiers. TCRdb itself ran the PCR reads through MiXCR, one entry per CDR3 protein. In the table there are more than 200,000 distinct CDR3 sequences, more than 20% of which are singletons. Whole-study results and caveats: It was surviving recipient T cells and thymic progenitors that gave some patients high TCRbeta diversity at day 60. T-cell numbers and diversity one year post-transplant derived largely from freshly generated T cells.

The V end was cut by 7 bases, the J end by 5 bases, with 20 bases between. The CDR3 consists of 15 residues. CDR1 is MNHEY and CDR2 is SVGEGT in the germline V gene. The specimen comprised PBMCs, mostly from graft donor cells, sampled 360 days after TCRalphabeta/CD19-depleted stem cell transplant. The TCR was taken from a female patient between 2 and 15 years old who had a stem cell transplant for congenital amegakaryocytic thrombocytopenia, so the T cells may come from the graft donor. This sequence joins TRBV6-2 or TRBV6-3 and TRBJ2-5; TRBD2 might be the D (6 bases). CDR3 sequence (DNA): TGTGCCAGCAACCCCCGGGAGCGGAGTGGGGAGACCCAGTACTTC. This codes for CASNPRERSGETQYF.